This TCR beta chain came from a study of cytomegalovirus exposure and HLA in healthy donors. Study-wide findings and caveats: The study labeled about 160 TCR beta chains cytomegalovirus-associated.

A multiplex PCR was run with 60 Vbeta primers and 13 Jbeta primers. Some clones are missing from TCRdb's copy, which holds only in-frame ones; the method was immunoSEQ multiplex PCR. In the table there are under 200,000 clones, 77% of which are singletons. J was trimmed by 0 bases and V by 4 bases; bases with no gene match: 10. The V gene's germline CDR1 is ENHRY and CDR2 SYGVKD. This CDR3 contains 18 residues. In regard to this clone: Antigen unknown.

The genes are TRBV10-3 and TRBJ2-3, with TRBD1 matching 10 bases. This TCR came from a woman in her thirties or forties in good health and CMV-seropositive. What was sequenced was PBMCs. The CDR3 loop is CAISGNLGQGLSTDTQYF. For the CDR3, the DNA is TGTGCCATCAGTGGGAATCTGGGACAGGGGCTTAGCACAGATACGCAGTATTTT.